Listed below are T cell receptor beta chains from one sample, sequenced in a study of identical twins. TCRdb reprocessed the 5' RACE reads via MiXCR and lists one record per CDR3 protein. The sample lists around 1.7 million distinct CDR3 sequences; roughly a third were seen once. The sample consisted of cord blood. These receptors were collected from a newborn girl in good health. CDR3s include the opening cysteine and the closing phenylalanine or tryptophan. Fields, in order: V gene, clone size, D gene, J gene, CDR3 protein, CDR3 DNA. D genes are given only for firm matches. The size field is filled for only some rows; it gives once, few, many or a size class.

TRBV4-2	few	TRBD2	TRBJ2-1	CASSQDLSGGGLDEQFF	TGTGCCAGCAGCCAAGATCTTAGCGGGGGGGGTTTAGATGAGCAGTTCTTC
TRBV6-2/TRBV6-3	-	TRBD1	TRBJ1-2	CASRPQGQGNGYTF	TGTGCCAGCAGACCTCAGGGACAGGGGAATGGCTACACCTTC
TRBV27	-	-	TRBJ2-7	CASKRPGAYEQYF	TGTGCCAGTAAACGACCAGGGGCCTACGAGCAGTACTTC
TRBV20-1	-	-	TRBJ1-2	CSARTLHGYTF	TGCAGTGCGCGGACACTGCATGGCTACACCTTC
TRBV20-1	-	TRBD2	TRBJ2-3	CSASSGGVADTQYF	TGCAGTGCGTCTAGCGGGGGGGTAGCAGATACGCAGTATTTT
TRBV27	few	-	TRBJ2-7	CASSLRAESSYEQYF	TGTGCCAGCAGTTTAAGAGCGGAAAGCTCCTACGAGCAGTACTTC
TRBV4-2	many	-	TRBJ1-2	CASSQEFRENYGYTF	TGTGCCAGCAGCCAAGAGTTTAGGGAAAACTATGGCTACACCTTC
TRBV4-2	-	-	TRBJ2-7	CASSQQDRGPLYNEQYF	TGTGCCAGCAGCCAACAAGATCGGGGACCCCTCTACAATGAGCAGTACTTC
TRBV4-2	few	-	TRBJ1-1	CASSLPKNTEAFF	TGTGCCAGCAGCCTCCCAAAGAACACTGAAGCTTTCTTT
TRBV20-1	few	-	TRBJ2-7	CIARQTYEQYF	TGCATTGCTAGACAGACCTACGAGCAGTACTTC
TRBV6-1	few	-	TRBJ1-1	CASRNLRDLAEAFF	TGTGCCAGCAGGAACCTCAGGGACCTAGCGGAAGCTTTCTTT
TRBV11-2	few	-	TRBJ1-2	CASSLYPLFREGYTF	TGTGCCAGCAGCTTATACCCCCTATTCAGGGAGGGCTACACCTTC
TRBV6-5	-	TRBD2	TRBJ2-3	CASSARLAGITGTQYF	TGTGCCAGCAGTGCAAGACTAGCGGGTATCACAGGTACGCAGTATTTT
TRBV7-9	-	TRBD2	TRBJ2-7	CASSPEEAGREQYF	TGTGCCAGCAGCCCAGAGGAAGCGGGAAGGGAGCAGTACTTC
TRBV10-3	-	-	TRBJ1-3	CAIRGTTGNTIYF	TGTGCCATCAGAGGGACAACTGGAAACACCATATATTTT